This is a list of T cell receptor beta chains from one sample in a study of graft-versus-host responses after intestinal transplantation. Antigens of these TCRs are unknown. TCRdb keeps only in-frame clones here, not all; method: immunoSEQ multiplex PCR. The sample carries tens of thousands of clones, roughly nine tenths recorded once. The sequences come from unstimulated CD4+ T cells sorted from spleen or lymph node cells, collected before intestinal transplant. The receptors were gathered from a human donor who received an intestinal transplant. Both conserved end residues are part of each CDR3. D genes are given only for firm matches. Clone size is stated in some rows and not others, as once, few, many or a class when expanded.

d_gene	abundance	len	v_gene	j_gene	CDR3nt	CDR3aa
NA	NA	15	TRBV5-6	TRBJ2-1	TGTGCCAGCAGCCTGACTTCCCGCTCCTACAATGAGCAGTTCTTC	CASSLTSRSYNEQFF
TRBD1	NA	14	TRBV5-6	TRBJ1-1	TGTGCCAGCAGCTCCGGGGACAGGGAGACTGAAGCTTTCTTT	CASSSGDRETEAFF
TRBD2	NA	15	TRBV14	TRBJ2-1	TGTGCCAGCAGCTCTCAGCGGGAAGGCATCAATGAGCAGTTCTTC	CASSSQREGINEQFF
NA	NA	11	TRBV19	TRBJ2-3	TGTGCCAGTAGTTTCGTAGATACGCAGTATTTT	CASSFVDTQYF
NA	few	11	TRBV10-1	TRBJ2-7	TGCGCCAGCAGTGACGGCTACGAGCAGTACTTC	CASSDGYEQYF
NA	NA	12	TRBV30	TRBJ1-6	TGTGCCTGGAGCCCCTCGGAGTCACCCCTCCACTTT	CAWSPSESPLHF
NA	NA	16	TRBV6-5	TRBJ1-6	TGTGCCAGCAGTTACTCGAGGACAGCAACGAATTCACCCCTCCACTTT	CASSYSRTATNSPLHF
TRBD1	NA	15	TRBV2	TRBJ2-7	TGTGCCAGCAGTGCCCAGGGGGCGCCTCCACACGAGCAGTACTTC	CASSAQGAPPHEQYF
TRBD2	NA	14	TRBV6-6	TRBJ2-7	TGTGCCAGCAGTTCATGGGGGGGGGCCTACGAGCAGTACTTC	CASSSWGGAYEQYF
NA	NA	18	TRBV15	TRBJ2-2	TGTGCCACCAGCAGACGAACCGGGAGCTTACTAAACACCGGGGAGCTGTTTTTT	CATSRRTGSLLNTGELFF
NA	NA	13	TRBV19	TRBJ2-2	TGTGCCAGTAGGGGGCCGTCCCACGGGGAGCTGTTTTTT	CASRGPSHGELFF
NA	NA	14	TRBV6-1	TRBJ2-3	TGTGCCAGCGCCCAGCGAGGGTTTAAAGATACGCAGTATTTT	CASAQRGFKDTQYF
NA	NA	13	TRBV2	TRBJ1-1	TGTGCCAGCGCGCCCGGGGTAAACACTGAAGCTTTCTTT	CASAPGVNTEAFF
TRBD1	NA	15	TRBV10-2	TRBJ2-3	TGCGCCAGCAGGGGACAGGGTACTAGCACAGATACGCAGTATTTT	CASRGQGTSTDTQYF
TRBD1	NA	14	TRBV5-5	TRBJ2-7	TGTGCCAGCAGCTCCGGGACAGGGATCTACGAGCAGTACTTC	CASSSGTGIYEQYF
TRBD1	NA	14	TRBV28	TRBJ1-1	TGTGCCAGCAGTTTTCTGGGACAGGGTGGGGGAGCTTTCTTT	CASSFLGQGGGAFF
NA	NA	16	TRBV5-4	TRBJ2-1	TGTGCCAGCAGCTTGGGGACTGCGGGACCGGGGAATGAGCAGTTCTTC	CASSLGTAGPGNEQFF
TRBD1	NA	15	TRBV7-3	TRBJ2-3	TGTGCCAGCAGCCCGGAGGGACAGGGAACAGATACGCAGTATTTT	CASSPEGQGTDTQYF
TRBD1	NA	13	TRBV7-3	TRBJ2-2	TGTGCCAGCAGCACACAGGGGACCGGGGAGCTGTTTTTT	CASSTQGTGELFF
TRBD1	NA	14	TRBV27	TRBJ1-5	TGTGCCAGCAGTCCTCGGACAGGGGATCAGCCCCAGCATTTT	CASSPRTGDQPQHF
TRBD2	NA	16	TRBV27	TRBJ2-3	TGTGCCAGCAGCATTACTAGCGGGGGCCCAATGGGTACGCAGTATTTT	CASSITSGGPMGTQYF
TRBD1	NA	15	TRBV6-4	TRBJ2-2	TGTGCCAGCAGTGAGACGGGACAGCCTCCCGGTGAGCTGTTTTTT	CASSETGQPPGELFF
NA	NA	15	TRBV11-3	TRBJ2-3	TGTGCCAGCAGTCCGAGGGGGGGTTCCACAGATACGCAGTATTTT	CASSPRGGSTDTQYF
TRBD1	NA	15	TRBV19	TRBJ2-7	TGTGCCAGTAGTATAGGGGGGACAGGGATCCACGAGCAGTACTTC	CASSIGGTGIHEQYF
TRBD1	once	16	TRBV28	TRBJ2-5	TGTGCCAGCAGTTTCGGTGCGGACAGGGGCAAAGAGACCCAGTACTTC	CASSFGADRGKETQYF
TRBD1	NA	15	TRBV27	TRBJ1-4	TGTGCCAGCAGCGACAGGGGCACAACTAATGAAAAACTGTTTTTT	CASSDRGTTNEKLFF
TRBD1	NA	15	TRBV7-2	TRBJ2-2	TGTGCCAGCAGCGTGGGACAGCCGAACACCGGGGAGCTGTTTTTT	CASSVGQPNTGELFF
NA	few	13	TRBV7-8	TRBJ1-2	TGTGCCAGCAGCGGAGGGACCTTCTATGGCTACACCTTC	CASSGGTFYGYTF
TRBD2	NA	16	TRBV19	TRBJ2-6	TGTGCCAGTAGTGCGTTAGGGAGGGCTGGGGCCAACGTCCTGACTTTC	CASSALGRAGANVLTF
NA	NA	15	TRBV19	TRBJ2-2	TGTGCCAGTAGTATAGTGACAGTCCCTACCGGGGAGCTGTTTTTT	CASSIVTVPTGELFF
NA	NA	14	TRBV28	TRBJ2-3	TGTGCCAGCAGTTTATACAGAAACACAGATACGCAGTATTTT	CASSLYRNTDTQYF
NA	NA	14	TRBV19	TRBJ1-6	TGTGCCAGTAGGAGTCAGGGTACGAATTCACCCCTCCACTTT	CASRSQGTNSPLHF
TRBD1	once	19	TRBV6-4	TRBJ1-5	TGTGCCAGCAGCGACAGCGGGACAGGGGACGGTATGGACAATCAGCCCCAGCATTTT	CASSDSGTGDGMDNQPQHF
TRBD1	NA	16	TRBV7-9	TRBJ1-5	TGTGCCAGCAGCCCCGGGACAGGGAAGGAGAATCAGCCCCAGCATTTT	CASSPGTGKENQPQHF
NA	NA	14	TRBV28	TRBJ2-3	TGTGCCAGCAGTTTGCCAGGGATCACAGATACGCAGTATTTT	CASSLPGITDTQYF
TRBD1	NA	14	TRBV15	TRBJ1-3	TGTGCCACCAGCAGGATACAGGGGGCAAACACCATATATTTT	CATSRIQGANTIYF
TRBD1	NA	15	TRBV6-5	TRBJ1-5	TGTGCCAGCAGCCCCGGGACAGGGGGTTATGTAGCCCAGCATTTT	CASSPGTGGYVAQHF
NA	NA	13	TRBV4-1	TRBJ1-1	TGCGCCAGCAGCCAGGAGGGCCCCCGAGAAGCTTTCTTT	CASSQEGPREAFF
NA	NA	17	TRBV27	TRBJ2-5	TGTGCCAGCAGCTCAGGGGGGTGGTATCGGTTAGGAGAGACCCAGTACTTC	CASSSGGWYRLGETQYF
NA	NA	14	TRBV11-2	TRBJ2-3	TGTGCCAGCAGCAGGGGGGGGGCTGGGGATACGCAGTATTTT	CASSRGGAGDTQYF
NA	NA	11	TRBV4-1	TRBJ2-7	TGCGCCAGCGGGGCAGCCTACGAGCAGTACTTC	CASGAAYEQYF
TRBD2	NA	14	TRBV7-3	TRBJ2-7	TGTGCCAGCAGCTTAGCGGGAGGGCCCTACGAGCAGTACTTC	CASSLAGGPYEQYF